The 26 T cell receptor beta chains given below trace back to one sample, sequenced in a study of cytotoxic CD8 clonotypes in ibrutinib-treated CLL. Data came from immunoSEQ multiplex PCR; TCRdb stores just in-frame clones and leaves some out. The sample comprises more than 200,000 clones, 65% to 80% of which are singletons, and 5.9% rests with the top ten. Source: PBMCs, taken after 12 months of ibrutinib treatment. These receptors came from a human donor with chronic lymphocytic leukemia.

The CDR3 bases are TGTGCCAGCAGCTTTCAGGGACGGGGCGAGCAGTACTTC. Amino acids: CASSFQGRGEQYF. The chain couples TRBV5-5 to TRBJ2-7; D may correspond to TRBD1 or TRBD2 (5 bases each). CDR1 and CDR2 from the germline V gene are SGHKS and YYEKEE (reference sequence). This CDR3 comprises 13 residues. Trimming shortened V by 2 bases and J by 6 bases, and 12 bases separated the two germline ends.

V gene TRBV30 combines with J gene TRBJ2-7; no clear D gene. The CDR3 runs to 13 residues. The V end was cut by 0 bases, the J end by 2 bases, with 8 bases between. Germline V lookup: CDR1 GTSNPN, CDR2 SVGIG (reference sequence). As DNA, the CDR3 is TGTGCCTGGAGTGTAAACAGTGCCTACGAGCAGTACTTC. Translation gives CAWSVNSAYEQYF.

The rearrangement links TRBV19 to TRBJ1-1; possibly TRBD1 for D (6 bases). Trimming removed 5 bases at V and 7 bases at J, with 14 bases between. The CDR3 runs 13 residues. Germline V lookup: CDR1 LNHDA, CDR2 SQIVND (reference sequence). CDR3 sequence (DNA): TGTGCCAGTAGTTATCGGGGGGCAGGTGAAGCTTTCTTT. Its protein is CASSYRGAGEAFF.

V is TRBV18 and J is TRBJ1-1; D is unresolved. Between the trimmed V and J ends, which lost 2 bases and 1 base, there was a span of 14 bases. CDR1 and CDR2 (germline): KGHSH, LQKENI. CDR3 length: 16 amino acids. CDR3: CASSPTVGSGNTEAFF. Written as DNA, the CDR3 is TGTGCCAGCTCACCAACTGTAGGGTCGGGGAACACTGAAGCTTTCTTT.

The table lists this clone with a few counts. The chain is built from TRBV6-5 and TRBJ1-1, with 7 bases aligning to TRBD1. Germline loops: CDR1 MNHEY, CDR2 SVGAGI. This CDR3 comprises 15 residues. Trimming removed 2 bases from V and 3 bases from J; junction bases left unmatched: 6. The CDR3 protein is CASSYRSRGHTEAFF. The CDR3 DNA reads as TGTGCCAGCAGTTACCGTTCGAGGGGGCACACTGAAGCTTTCTTT.

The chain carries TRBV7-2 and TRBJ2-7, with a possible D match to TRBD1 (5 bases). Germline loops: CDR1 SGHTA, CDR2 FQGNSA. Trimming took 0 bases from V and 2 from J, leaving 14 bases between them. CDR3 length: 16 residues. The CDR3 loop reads CASSLAPAGRAYEQYF. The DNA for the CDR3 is TGTGCCAGCAGCTTAGCGCCTGCAGGCAGGGCCTACGAGCAGTACTTC.

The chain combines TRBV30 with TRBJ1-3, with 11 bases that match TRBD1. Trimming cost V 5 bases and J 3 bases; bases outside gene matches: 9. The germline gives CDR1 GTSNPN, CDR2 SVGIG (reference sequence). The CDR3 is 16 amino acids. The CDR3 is CAWRTPGQGVGNTIYF. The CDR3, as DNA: TGTGCCTGGCGGACACCGGGACAGGGGGTTGGAAACACCATATATTTT. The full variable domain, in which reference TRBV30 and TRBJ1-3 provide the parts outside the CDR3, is SQTIHQWPATLVQPVGSPLSLECTVEGTSNPNLYWYRQAAGRGLQLLFYSVGIGQISSEVPQNLSASRPQDRQFILSSKKLLLSDSGFYLCAWRTPGQGVGNTIYFGEGSWLTVV.

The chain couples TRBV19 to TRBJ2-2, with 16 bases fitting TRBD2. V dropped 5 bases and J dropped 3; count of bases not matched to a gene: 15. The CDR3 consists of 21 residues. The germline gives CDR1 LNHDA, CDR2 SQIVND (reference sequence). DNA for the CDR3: TGTGCCAGTAGTCCGATGGGCCCGGGACTAGCGGGAGGGCAGCACACCGGGGAGCTGTTTTTT. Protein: CASSPMGPGLAGGQHTGELFF.

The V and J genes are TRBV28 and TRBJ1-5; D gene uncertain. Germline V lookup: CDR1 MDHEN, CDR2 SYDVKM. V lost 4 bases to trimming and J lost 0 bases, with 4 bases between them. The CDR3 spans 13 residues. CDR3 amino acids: CASSYNSNQPQHF. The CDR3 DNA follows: TGTGCCAGCAGTTACAATAGCAATCAGCCCCAGCATTTT.

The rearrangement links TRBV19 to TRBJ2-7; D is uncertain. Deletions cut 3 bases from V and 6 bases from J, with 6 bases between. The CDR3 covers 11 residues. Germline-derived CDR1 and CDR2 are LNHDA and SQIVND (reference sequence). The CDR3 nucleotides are TGTGCCAGTAGTATGGACCTCGAGCAGTACTTC. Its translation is CASSMDLEQYF.

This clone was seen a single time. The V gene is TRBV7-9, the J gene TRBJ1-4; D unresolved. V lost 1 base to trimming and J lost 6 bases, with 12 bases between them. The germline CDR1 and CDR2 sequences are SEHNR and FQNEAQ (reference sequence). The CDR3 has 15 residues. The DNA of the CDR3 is TGTGCCAGCAGCTTAGGAGGGCTTGGTGATGAAAAACTGTTTTTT. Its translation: CASSLGGLGDEKLFF.

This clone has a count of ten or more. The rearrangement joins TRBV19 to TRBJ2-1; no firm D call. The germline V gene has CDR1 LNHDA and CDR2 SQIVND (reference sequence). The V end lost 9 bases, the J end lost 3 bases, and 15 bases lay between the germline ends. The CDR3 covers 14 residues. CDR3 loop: CASTRRSSYNEQFF. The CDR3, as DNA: TGTGCCAGCACTCGTCGGAGTAGCTACAATGAGCAGTTCTTC.

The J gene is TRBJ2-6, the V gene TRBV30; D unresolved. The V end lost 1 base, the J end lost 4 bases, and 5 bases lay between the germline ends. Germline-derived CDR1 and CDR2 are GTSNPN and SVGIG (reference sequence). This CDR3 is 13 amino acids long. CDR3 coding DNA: TGTGCCTGGAGTGGAGCGGGGGCCAACGTCCTGACTTTC. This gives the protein CAWSGAGANVLTF. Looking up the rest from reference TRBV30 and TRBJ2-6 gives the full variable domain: SQTIHQWPATLVQPVGSPLSLECTVEGTSNPNLYWYRQAAGRGLQLLFYSVGIGQISSEVPQNLSASRPQDRQFILSSKKLLLSDSGFYLCAWSGAGANVLTFGAGSRLTVL.

The CDR3 DNA reads as TGCAGCGTTACGGGGACAGGGGAGGCCTACAATGAGCAGTTCTTC. Its protein is CSVTGTGEAYNEQFF. This chain uses TRBV29-1 with TRBJ2-1; TRBD1 matches at 10 bases. This CDR3 has 15 residues. With 5 bases clipped from V and 2 bases from J, the junction kept 6 bases outside the gene matches. The germline gives CDR1 SQVTM, CDR2 ANQGSEA.

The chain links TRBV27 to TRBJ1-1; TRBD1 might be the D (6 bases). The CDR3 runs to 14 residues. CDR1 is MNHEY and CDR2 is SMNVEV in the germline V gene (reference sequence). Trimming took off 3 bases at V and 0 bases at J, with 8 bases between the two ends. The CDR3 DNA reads TGTGCCAGCAGTTTCAGGGGAATGAACACTGAAGCTTTCTTT. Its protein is CASSFRGMNTEAFF.

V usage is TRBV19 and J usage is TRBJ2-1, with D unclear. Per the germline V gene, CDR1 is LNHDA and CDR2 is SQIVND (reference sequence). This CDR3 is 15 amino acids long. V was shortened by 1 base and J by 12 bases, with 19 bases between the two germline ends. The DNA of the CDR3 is TGTGCCAGTAGTATAGCGACGAGACTCCAAGGTCGGCAGTTCTTC. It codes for CASSIATRLQGRQFF. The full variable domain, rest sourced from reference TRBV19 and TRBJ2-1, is DGGITQSPKYLFRKEGQNVTLSCEQNLNHDAMYWYRQDPGQGLRLIYYSQIVNDFQKGDIAEGYSVSREKKESFPLTVTSAQKNPTAFYLCASSIATRLQGRQFFGPGTRLTVL.

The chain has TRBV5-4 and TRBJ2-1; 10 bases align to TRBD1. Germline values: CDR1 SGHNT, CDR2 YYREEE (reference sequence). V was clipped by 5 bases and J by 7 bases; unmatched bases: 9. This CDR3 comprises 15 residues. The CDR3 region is CASRWDRGWWNEQFF. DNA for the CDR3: TGTGCCAGCAGATGGGACAGGGGTTGGTGGAATGAGCAGTTCTTC.

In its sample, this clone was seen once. CDR3 nucleotides: TGTGCCAGCATTGCGGGGGTCCGGATTACTGAAGCTTTCTTT. Its protein is CASIAGVRITEAFF. J is TRBJ1-1 and V is TRBV28; TRBD1 might be the D (5 bases). The length of the CDR3 is 14 residues. The germline gives CDR1 MDHEN, CDR2 SYDVKM. V shed 7 bases and J shed 5 bases, with 17 bases lying between them.

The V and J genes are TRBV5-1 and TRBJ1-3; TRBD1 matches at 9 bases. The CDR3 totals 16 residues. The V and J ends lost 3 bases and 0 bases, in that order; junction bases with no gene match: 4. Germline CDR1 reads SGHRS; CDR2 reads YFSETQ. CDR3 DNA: TGCGCCAGCAGCTCTTGGACAGGGGCCTCTGGAAACACCATATATTTT. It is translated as CASSSWTGASGNTIYF.

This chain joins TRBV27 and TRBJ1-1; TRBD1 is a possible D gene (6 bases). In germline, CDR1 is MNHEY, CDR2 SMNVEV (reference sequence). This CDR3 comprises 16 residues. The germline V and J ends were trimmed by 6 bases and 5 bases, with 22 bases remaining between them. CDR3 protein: CASSKYRDRRETEAFF. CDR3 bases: TGTGCCAGCAGCAAGTACAGGGACCGCCGGGAAACTGAAGCTTTCTTT.

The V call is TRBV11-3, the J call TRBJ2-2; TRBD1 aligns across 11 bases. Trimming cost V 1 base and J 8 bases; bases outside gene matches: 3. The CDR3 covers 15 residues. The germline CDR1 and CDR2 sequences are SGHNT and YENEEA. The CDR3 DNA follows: TGTGCCAGCAGCTTAGGGACAGGGGGCGAAGGGGAGCTGTTTTTT. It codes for CASSLGTGGEGELFF.

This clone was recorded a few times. DNA of the CDR3: TGTGCCTGGAGTGTACCATCGACAGGGTTAACTAATGAAAAACTGTTTTTT. Its protein product is CAWSVPSTGLTNEKLFF. The chain couples TRBV30 to TRBJ1-4; 7 bases match TRBD1. Germline loops: CDR1 GTSNPN, CDR2 SVGIG (reference sequence). The CDR3 has 17 amino acids. Trimming took 0 bases from V and 1 from J; bases not matched to a gene: 8. The full variable domain, in which reference TRBV30 and TRBJ1-4 provide the parts outside the CDR3, is SQTIHQWPATLVQPVGSPLSLECTVEGTSNPNLYWYRQAAGRGLQLLFYSVGIGQISSEVPQNLSASRPQDRQFILSSKKLLLSDSGFYLCAWSVPSTGLTNEKLFFGSGTQLSVL.

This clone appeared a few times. The CDR3, as DNA: TGTGCCAGTAATCCGGGACAGGGGGCGGAAGGCACCTTC. Translation: CASNPGQGAEGTF. The chain uses TRBV19 and TRBJ1-2, with 12 bases fitting TRBD1. This CDR3 region has 13 residues. Germline values: CDR1 LNHDA, CDR2 SQIVND (reference sequence). Trimming took 7 bases from V and 13 from J; bases not matched to a gene: 10.

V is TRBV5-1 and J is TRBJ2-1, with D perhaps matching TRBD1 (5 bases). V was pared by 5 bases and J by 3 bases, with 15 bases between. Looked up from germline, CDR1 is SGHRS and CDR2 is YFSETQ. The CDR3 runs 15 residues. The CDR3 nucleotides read TGCGCCAGCAGGTCGGGCCCAGGGCGCTACAATGAGCAGTTCTTC. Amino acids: CASRSGPGRYNEQFF.

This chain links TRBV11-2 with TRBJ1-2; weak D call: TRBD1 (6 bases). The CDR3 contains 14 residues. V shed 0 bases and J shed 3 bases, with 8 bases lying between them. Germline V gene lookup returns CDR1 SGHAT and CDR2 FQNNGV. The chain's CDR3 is CASSLEPGDYGYTF. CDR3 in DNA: TGTGCCAGCAGCTTAGAACCAGGGGACTATGGCTACACCTTC. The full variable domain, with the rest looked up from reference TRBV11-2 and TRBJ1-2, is EAGVAQSPRYKIIEKRQSVAFWCNPISGHATLYWYQQILGQGPKLLIQFQNNGVVDDSQLPKDRFSAERLKGVDSTLKIQPAKLEDSAVYLCASSLEPGDYGYTFGSGTRLTVV.

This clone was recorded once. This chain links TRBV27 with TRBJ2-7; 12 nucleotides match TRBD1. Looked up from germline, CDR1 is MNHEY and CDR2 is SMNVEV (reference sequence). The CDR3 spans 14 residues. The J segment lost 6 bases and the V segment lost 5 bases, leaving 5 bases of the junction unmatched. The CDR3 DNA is TGTGCCAGCAGTCTCCGGGACAGGGGGCTCGAGCAGTACTTC. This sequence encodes CASSLRDRGLEQYF.